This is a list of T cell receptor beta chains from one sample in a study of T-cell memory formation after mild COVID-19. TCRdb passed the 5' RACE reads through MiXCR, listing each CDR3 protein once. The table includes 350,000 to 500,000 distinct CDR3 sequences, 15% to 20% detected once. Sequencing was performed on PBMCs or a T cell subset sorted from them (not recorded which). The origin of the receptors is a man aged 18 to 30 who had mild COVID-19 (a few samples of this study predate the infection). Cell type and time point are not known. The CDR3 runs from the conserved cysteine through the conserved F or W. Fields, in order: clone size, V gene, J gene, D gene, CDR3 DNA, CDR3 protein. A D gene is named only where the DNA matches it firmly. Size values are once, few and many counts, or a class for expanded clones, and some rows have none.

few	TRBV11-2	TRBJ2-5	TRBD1	TGTGCCAGCAGCTCCGTCATCGGGACAGGGCAATTCGGAGGTCAAGAGACCCAGTACTTC	CASSSVIGTGQFGGQETQYF
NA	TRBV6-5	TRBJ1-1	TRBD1	TGTGCCAGCAGTTATACCGGGACAGGGTTAGCTTTCTTT	CASSYTGTGLAFF
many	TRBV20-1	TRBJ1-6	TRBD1	TGCAGTGCTAGGGGGACAGGGGTAATCAATTCACCCCTCCACTTT	CSARGTGVINSPLHF
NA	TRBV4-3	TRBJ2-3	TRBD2	TGCGCCAGCAGCCAAGATGTGGTGCGGGGGGTCACAGATACGCAGTATTTT	CASSQDVVRGVTDTQYF
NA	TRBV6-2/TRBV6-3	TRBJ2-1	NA	TGTGCCAGCAGTCAGAGTACGTACAATGAGCAGTTCTTC	CASSQSTYNEQFF
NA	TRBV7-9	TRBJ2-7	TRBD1	TGTGCCAGCAGCTTCCACAGGGGTACGAGCGAGCAGTACTTC	CASSFHRGTSEQYF
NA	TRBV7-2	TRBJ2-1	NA	TGTGCCAGCAGCTTTAGACGGGGAAGCTCCTACAATGAGCAGTTCTTC	CASSFRRGSSYNEQFF
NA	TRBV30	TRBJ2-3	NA	TGTGCCTGGAACCCCTCCGGGGGCACAGATACGCAGTATTTT	CAWNPSGGTDTQYF
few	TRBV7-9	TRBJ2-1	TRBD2	TGTGCCAGCAGCTTAGTCGGGGGGGACCGCCCCTCCTACAATGAGCAGTTCTTC	CASSLVGGDRPSYNEQFF
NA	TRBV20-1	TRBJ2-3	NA	TGCAGTGCTAGGACTGCCTTGAGGACAGATACGCAGTATTTT	CSARTALRTDTQYF
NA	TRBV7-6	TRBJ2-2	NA	TGTGCCAGCAGCTTAGTCATTGGACTGAACACCGGGGAGCTGTTTTTT	CASSLVIGLNTGELFF
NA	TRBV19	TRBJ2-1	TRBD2	TGTGCCAGTAGATTGGTTAGCGGGGGGGACAATGAGCAGTTCTTC	CASRLVSGGDNEQFF
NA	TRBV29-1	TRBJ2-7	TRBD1	TGCAGCGTCGGGACAGGGGAATACCACGAGCAGTACTTC	CSVGTGEYHEQYF
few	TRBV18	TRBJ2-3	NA	TGTGCCAGCTCACCGGTTCTAGAAAGCACAGATACGCAGTATTTT	CASSPVLESTDTQYF
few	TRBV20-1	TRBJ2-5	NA	TGCAGTGCTAGAGGAGCGTTGGAGACCCAGTACTTC	CSARGALETQYF
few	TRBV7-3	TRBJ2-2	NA	TGTGCCAGCAGCAAGGACCAGGGGTTCGGGGAGCTGTTTTTT	CASSKDQGFGELFF
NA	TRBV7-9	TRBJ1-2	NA	TGTGCCAGCAGTCCATCACTGGCAGTCTACACCTTC	CASSPSLAVYTF
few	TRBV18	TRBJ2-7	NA	TGTGCCAGCTCATTTACCGGGCCCATCTCGTTGGAGCAGTACTTC	CASSFTGPISLEQYF
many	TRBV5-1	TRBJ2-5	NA	TGCGCCAGCAGCACCTCATACAGAGATGAGACCCAGTACTTC	CASSTSYRDETQYF
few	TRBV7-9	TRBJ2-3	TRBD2	TGTGCCAGCAGCTTAACCCTTGGACTAGCGGGCACAGATACGCAGTATTTT	CASSLTLGLAGTDTQYF
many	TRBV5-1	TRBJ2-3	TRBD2	TGCGCCAGCAGCACTCAGACTAGCGGGGGGGATACGCAGTATTTT	CASSTQTSGGDTQYF
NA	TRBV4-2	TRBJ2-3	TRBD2	TGTGCCAGCAGCCAAGCGAGCGGGGGCCACACAGATACGCAGTATTTT	CASSQASGGHTDTQYF
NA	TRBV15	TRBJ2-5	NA	TGTGCAACCAGCAGAGATCCCGCAGGCTATGTTACCCAGTACTTC	CATSRDPAGYVTQYF
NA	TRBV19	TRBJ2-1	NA	TGTGCCAGTAGTATCCCGCCTTGGGCCCGCGGCGATGAGCAGTTCTTC	CASSIPPWARGDEQFF
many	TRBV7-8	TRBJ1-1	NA	TGTGCCAGCAGCTCACTCGGTTCCCCGGCCACTGAAGCTTTCTTT	CASSSLGSPATEAFF
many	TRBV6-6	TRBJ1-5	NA	TGTGCCAGCAGTGAGGGGCCCAGCAATCAGCCCCAGCATTTT	CASSEGPSNQPQHF
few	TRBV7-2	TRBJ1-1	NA	TGTGCCAGCAGCTTAGGGGGGGCAGGCTGGGACACTGAAGCTTTCTTT	CASSLGGAGWDTEAFF
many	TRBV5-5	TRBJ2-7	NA	TGTGCCAGCAGCCCAGGGACCGGCCTATACGAGCAGTACTTC	CASSPGTGLYEQYF
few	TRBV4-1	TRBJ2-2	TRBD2	TGCGCCAGCAGCCAAGAAATTTCGGGGGGAACCGGGGAGCTGTTTTTT	CASSQEISGGTGELFF
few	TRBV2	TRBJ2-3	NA	TGTGCCAGCGGCCAGGATTGGGTCACAGATACGCAGTATTTT	CASGQDWVTDTQYF
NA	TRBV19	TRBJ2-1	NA	TGTGCCAGTAGTATCAGCCGAAGATCCTACAATGAGCAGTTCTTC	CASSISRRSYNEQFF
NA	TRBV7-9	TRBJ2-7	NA	TGTGCCAGCAGCCTGGGACACGGGGGCGACGAGCAGTACTTC	CASSLGHGGDEQYF
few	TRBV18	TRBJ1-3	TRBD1	TGTGCCAGCTCACGAACGACAGGGTCCAATGGAAACACCATATATTTT	CASSRTTGSNGNTIYF
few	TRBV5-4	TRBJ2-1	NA	TGTGCCAGCAGCTTGGACGCGGGACGTGAGCAGTTCTTC	CASSLDAGREQFF
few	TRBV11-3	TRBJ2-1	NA	TGTGCCAGCAGCTTAGAAGGGGGGACCTACAATGAGCAGTTCTTC	CASSLEGGTYNEQFF
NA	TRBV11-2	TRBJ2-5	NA	TGTGCCAGCAGTTTGAACGCCGGGGCCGTAGTGACCCAGTACTTC	CASSLNAGAVVTQYF
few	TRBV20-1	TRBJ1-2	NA	TGCAGTGCTTCGGACGGCTATGGCTACACCTTC	CSASDGYGYTF